This passage covers 21 T cell receptor beta chains from one sample sequenced in a study of vaccination and CD4 T cells after COVID-19. Their recognized antigens are unknown. As for treatment: roughly ten-day PBMC culture with coronavirus spike peptide pools or control peptides (ViraFEST assay). Cultured CD4+ T cell DNA was sequenced using the Oncomine TCR Beta short-read assay. TCRdb recomputed calls from the PCR reads with MiXCR, one row per CDR3 protein. The repertoire consists of 10,000 to 15,000 distinct CDR3 sequences, with 55% to 75% occurring once and the leading ten covering approximately 13%. What was sequenced was CD4+ T cells from blood, cultured in vitro. These receptors originate from a human donor who had recovered from COVID-19.

In nucleotides, the CDR3 is TGTGCCAGCAGTTACTCGATCGCGCCTTCACAGTTCTTC. The encoded protein is CASSYSIAPSQFF. This chain joins TRBV6-5 and TRBJ2-1; D remains unclear. This CDR3 region has 13 residues. Germline CDR1 and CDR2: MNHEY and SVGAGI. V lost 0 bases to trimming and J lost 13 bases, with 13 bases between them.

The J gene is TRBJ2-2, the V gene TRBV20-1; TRBD2 aligns across 13 bases. The CDR3 length is 16 residues. V was clipped by 6 bases and J by 7 bases; unmatched bases: 11. Germline V gene sequence: CDR1 DFQATT, CDR2 SNEGSKA (reference sequence). The CDR3 region is CSAPGTSGKAIGELFF. In DNA form, the CDR3 reads TGCAGTGCCCCTGGGACTAGCGGGAAGGCAATCGGGGAGCTGTTTTTT.

The chain has TRBV6-1 and TRBJ2-7; TRBD2 aligns across 13 bases. The ends lost 10 bases at V and 4 bases at J; junction bases unmatched: 4. CDR3 length: 13 residues. Looked up from germline, CDR1 is MNHNS and CDR2 is SASEGT. In DNA, the CDR3 is TGTGCCACGGGGACTAGCGGGATATACGAGCAGTACTTC. Its protein is CATGTSGIYEQYF.

The rearrangement uses TRBV20-1 and TRBJ2-2, with 8 bases matching TRBD1. Losses at the gene ends were 3 bases for V and 10 bases for J; bases not matched to a gene: 7. The CDR3 runs 13 residues. Germline lookup yields CDR1 DFQATT and CDR2 SNEGSKA (reference sequence). The CDR3 coding sequence is TGCAGTGCTAGGCGTCCAGGGGGCATGGAGCTGTTTTTT. This encodes CSARRPGGMELFF.

This clonotype was observed a handful of times. This rearrangement joins TRBV6-2 or TRBV6-3 to TRBJ1-2; D may be TRBD1 (6 bases). The germline CDR1 and CDR2 sequences are MNHEY and SVGEGT. This CDR3 spans 14 amino acids. V was trimmed by 5 bases and J by 7 bases, leaving 17 bases between them. The CDR3 here is CASSDWVGQTGYTF. DNA of the CDR3: TGTGCCAGCAGTGACTGGGTAGGACAGACTGGCTACACCTTC.

V usage is TRBV6-2 or TRBV6-3 and J usage is TRBJ2-3; TRBD1 or TRBD2 may be the D gene (6 bases each). The CDR3 runs 13 residues. Trimming removed 10 bases at V and 4 bases at J, with 15 bases between. Germline CDR1 MNHEY, CDR2 SVGEGT. CDR3: CATKGGWSDTQYF. As DNA, the CDR3 is TGTGCCACTAAGGGGGGATGGTCAGATACGCAGTATTTT.

This clonotype was recorded a few times. The rearrangement joins TRBV20-1 to TRBJ1-5; 7 nucleotides match TRBD1. There are 19 residues in the CDR3. With V trimmed by 3 bases and J by 2 bases, 19 bases remained unmatched. Germline CDR1 and CDR2: DFQATT and SNEGSKA (reference sequence). CDR3 loop: CSASIGTAYTRRGNQPQHF. The CDR3 DNA reads TGCAGTGCTAGCATCGGGACAGCTTATACCCGAAGGGGCAATCAGCCCCAGCATTTT.

This rearrangement joins TRBV11-2 to TRBJ2-7; D is unclear. Germline V gives CDR1 SGHAT, CDR2 FQNNGV. V lost 2 bases, J lost 0 bases, and 8 bases lay in between. The CDR3 is 14 residues long. CDR3 bases: TGTGCCAGCAGCTTACTGGACCTCTCCTACGAGCAGTACTTC. It codes for CASSLLDLSYEQYF.

There are a few counts of this clonotype. The chain is built from TRBV6-1 and TRBJ1-1; 7 bases are shared with TRBD1. Unmatched junction bases numbered 11, after V lost 6 bases and J lost 4 bases. CDR3 size: 15 residues. Germline CDR1 reads MNHNS; CDR2 reads SASEGT. The CDR3 here is CASSRQTGKGTEAFF. CDR3 bases: TGTGCCAGCAGCCGCCAGACAGGGAAGGGCACTGAAGCTTTCTTT.

The gene calls are TRBV19 and TRBJ1-2; 7 bases fit TRBD1. J gave up 4 bases and V 5 bases, and 13 bases lay outside the gene matches. From germline, CDR1 is LNHDA and CDR2 SQIVND (reference sequence). This CDR3 is built from 16 residues. This CDR3 reads CASSQVAGTDFYGYTF. The CDR3 bases are TGTGCCAGTAGTCAGGTCGCCGGGACAGACTTCTATGGCTACACCTTC.

The chain joins TRBV12-3 or TRBV12-4 to TRBJ1-2; D remains ambiguous. V lost 2 bases and J lost 5, with 9 bases in between. This CDR3 spans 13 amino acids. The CDR3 spells CASSLMGFYGYTF. The CDR3 DNA follows: TGTGCCAGCAGTTTAATGGGGTTTTATGGCTACACCTTC.

The V and J genes are TRBV10-3 and TRBJ1-5; no firm D call. CDR1 is ENHRY, CDR2 SYGVKD, per germline. V was trimmed by 0 bases and J by 1 base, leaving 7 bases between them. This CDR3 region has 15 residues. The CDR3 sequence: CAISESQSSNQPQHF. CDR3 sequence (DNA): TGTGCCATCAGTGAGTCGCAGAGCAGCAATCAGCCCCAGCATTTT.

This chain links TRBV12-3 or TRBV12-4 with TRBJ2-2; D is uncertain. The CDR3 runs 12 residues. V lost 2 bases and J 6 bases, leaving 4 bases between the germline ends. CDR3 residues: CASSLISGELFF. The CDR3 DNA follows: TGTGCCAGCAGTTTAATCTCCGGGGAGCTGTTTTTT.

The gene calls are TRBV9 and TRBJ2-5; no clear D gene. Germline loops: CDR1 SGDLS, CDR2 YYNGEE. The CDR3 has 14 residues. V lost 0 bases to trimming and J lost 1 base, with 7 bases between them. CDR3 amino acids: CASSVENSQETQYF. The CDR3 region has the DNA TGTGCCAGCAGCGTAGAAAACAGCCAAGAGACCCAGTACTTC.

This clonotype showed up just a few times. This chain joins TRBV20-1 and TRBJ2-3; 11 bases are a match to TRBD2. CDR3 length equals 16 residues. V shed 3 bases, J shed 1 base, and the junction held 6 bases outside the gene matches. The germline V gene has CDR1 DFQATT and CDR2 SNEGSKA (reference sequence). CDR3 residues: CSARDSGRAGTDTQYF. CDR3 bases: TGCAGTGCTAGGGATAGCGGGAGGGCCGGCACAGATACGCAGTATTTT.

The CDR3, as DNA: TGTGCCACCAGCAGTGGGACAGGTTCTGGAAACACCATATATTTT. Translating gives CATSSGTGSGNTIYF. The rearrangement links TRBV15 to TRBJ1-3, with 8 bases that match TRBD1. With 3 bases clipped from V and 1 base from J, the junction kept 2 bases outside the gene matches. From germline, CDR1 is LNHNV and CDR2 YYDKDF (reference sequence). The CDR3 runs 15 residues.

The sample holds one count of this clonotype. The J gene is TRBJ2-3, the V gene TRBV5-4; 7 positions match TRBD2. Germline CDR1 SGHNT, CDR2 YYREEE (reference sequence). The CDR3 contains 16 residues. V lost 4 bases to trimming and J lost 0 bases; unmatched junction nucleotides: 8. The CDR3 protein is CASSPKSGISTDTQYF. In nucleotides, the CDR3 is TGTGCCAGCAGCCCAAAAAGCGGGATTAGCACAGATACGCAGTATTTT.

This clonotype turned up a few times. The chain combines TRBV20-1 with TRBJ2-7, with D possibly matching TRBD1 (7 bases). The CDR3 covers 17 residues. V was shortened by 5 bases and J by 0 bases, with 23 bases between the two germline ends. Germline loops: CDR1 DFQATT, CDR2 SNEGSKA (reference sequence). The CDR3 bases are TGCAGTGCTCCCCAGGGGGGTGGGGGACAGCCCTCCTACGAGCAGTACTTC. Protein product: CSAPQGGGGQPSYEQYF.

By sample share, this clonotype is medium-sized. The chain carries TRBV7-3 and TRBJ2-2; D call uncertain. Per germline, CDR1 SGHTA and CDR2 FQGTGA. V lost 2 bases, J lost 2 bases, and 9 bases lay in between. CDR3 length: 15 amino acids. The CDR3 here is CASSLRRENTGELFF. CDR3 sequence (DNA): TGTGCCAGCAGCTTACGACGAGAAAACACCGGGGAGCTGTTTTTT.

The J gene is TRBJ2-1, the V gene TRBV27; D gene ambiguous. CDR1 is MNHEY and CDR2 is SMNVEV in the germline V gene (reference sequence). The CDR3 extends over 11 amino acids. V was cut by 3 bases and J by 5 bases, with 2 bases left in between. The CDR3 is CASSFDNEQFF. CDR3 DNA: TGTGCCAGCAGTTTTGACAATGAGCAGTTCTTC.

The chain links TRBV7-2 to TRBJ2-7; 9 bases are a match to TRBD1. This CDR3 has 16 amino acids. J was trimmed by 6 bases and V by 3 bases; bases with no gene match: 12. Germline CDR1 is SGHTA and CDR2 is FQGNSA. The CDR3 region has the DNA TGTGCCAGCAGCTTGTTTTCAGGGACAGGGACATCCGAGCAGTACTTC. Translating it yields CASSLFSGTGTSEQYF.